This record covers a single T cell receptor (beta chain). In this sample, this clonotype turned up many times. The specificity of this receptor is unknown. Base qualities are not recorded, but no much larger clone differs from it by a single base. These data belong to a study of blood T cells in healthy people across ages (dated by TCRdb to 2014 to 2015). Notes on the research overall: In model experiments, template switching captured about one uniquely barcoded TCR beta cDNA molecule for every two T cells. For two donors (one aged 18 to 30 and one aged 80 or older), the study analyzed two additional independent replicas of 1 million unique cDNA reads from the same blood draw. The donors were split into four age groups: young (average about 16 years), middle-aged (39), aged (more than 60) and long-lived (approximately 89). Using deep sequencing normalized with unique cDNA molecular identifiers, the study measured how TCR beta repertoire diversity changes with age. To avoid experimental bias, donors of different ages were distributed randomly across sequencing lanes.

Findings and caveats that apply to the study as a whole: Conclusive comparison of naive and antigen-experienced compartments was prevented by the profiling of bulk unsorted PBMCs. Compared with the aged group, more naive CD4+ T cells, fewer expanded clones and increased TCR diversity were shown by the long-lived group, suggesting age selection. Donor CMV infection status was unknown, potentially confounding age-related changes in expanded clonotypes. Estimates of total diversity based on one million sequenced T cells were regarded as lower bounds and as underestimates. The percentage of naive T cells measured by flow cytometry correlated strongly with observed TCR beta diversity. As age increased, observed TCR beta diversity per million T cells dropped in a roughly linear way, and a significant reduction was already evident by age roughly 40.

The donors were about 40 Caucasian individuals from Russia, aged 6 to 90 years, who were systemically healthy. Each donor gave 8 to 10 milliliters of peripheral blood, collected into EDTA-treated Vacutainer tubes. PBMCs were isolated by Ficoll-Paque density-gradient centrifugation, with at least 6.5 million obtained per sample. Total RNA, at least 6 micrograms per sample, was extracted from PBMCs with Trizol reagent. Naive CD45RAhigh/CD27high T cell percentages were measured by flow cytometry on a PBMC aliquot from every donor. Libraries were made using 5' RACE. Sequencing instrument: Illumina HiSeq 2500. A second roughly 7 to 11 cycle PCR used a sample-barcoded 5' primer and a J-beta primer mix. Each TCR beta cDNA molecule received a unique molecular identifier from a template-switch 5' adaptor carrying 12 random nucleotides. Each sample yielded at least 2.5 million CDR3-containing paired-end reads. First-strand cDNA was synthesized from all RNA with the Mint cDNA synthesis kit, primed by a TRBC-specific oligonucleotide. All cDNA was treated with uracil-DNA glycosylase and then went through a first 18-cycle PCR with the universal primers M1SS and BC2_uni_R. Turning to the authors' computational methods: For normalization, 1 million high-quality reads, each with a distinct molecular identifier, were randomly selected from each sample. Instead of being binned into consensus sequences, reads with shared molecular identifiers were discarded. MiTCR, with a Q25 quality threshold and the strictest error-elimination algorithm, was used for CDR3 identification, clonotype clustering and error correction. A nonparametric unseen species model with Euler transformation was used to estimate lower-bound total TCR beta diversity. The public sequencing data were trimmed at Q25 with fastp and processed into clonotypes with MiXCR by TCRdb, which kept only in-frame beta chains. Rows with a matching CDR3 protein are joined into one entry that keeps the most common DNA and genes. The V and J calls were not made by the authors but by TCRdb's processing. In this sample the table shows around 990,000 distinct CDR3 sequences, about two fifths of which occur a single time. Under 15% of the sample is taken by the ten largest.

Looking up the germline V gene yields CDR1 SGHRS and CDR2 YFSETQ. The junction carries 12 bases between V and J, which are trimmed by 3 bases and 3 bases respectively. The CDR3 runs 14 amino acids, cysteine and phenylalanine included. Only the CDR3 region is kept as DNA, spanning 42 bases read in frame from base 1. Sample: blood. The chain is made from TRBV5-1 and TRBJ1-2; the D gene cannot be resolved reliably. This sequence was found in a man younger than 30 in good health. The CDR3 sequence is CASSSSTVDYGYTF. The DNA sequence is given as TGCGCCAGCAGCTCATCCACAGTGGACTATGGCTACACCTTC.